Reported below is one TCR beta chain. Its target is unknown. The data stem from a study of beta chain features in type 1 diabetes. Looking at the study overall: Taken together, all samples contributed some 100 million examined sorted cells.

Reverse transcription of all isolated RNA meant that expressed TCRB transcripts were sequenced. Repertoires were generated with immunoSEQ multiplex PCR, while TCRdb's copy carries only in-frame clones and drops some. The sample contains around 340,000 clones, approximately 10% of which appear only once. CD4+ cells of the naive, central memory, regulatory and stem cell-like memory types were sorted via CD45RO/CCR7/CD25/CD127/CD95/CD27. Sorting produced populations that all topped 98% purity. Overall study results and limits: There was a moderate but significant shortening of TCRB CDR3s in all four CD4+ subsets of Type 1 diabetes patients.

This CDR3 is built from 13 residues. Germline CDR1 and CDR2: LNHDA and SQIVND (reference sequence). Trimming stripped 4 bases from V and 5 bases from J, with 12 bases between. The chain couples TRBV19 to TRBJ2-7; D could derive from TRBD1 or TRBD2 (6 bases each). Sequenced sample: central memory CD4+ T cells from blood. This receptor was obtained from a man aged 25-45 years with type 1 diabetes. CDR3 in amino acids: CASSRGASDEQYF. In DNA form, the CDR3 reads TGTGCCAGTAGTAGGGGGGCATCCGACGAGCAGTACTTC.